The clone carrying this T cell receptor (beta chain) was seen more than once but under ten times. TCR beta CDR3 regions were amplified from RNA. Carried out on the TCR CDR3, a first-round RT-PCR used the HTBI primer set. Each CDR3 protein is one row after TCRdb ran MiXCR on the multiplex PCR reads. In the table there are about 620,000 distinct CDR3 sequences, about 16% of which are singletons. Trimming stripped 6 bases from V and 0 bases from J, with 12 bases between. The CDR3 has 14 residues. Germline loops: CDR1 MNHNS, CDR2 SASEGT. This sample is part of a study of T cells in Graves' hyperthyroidism and ophthalmopathy.

V is TRBV6-1 and J is TRBJ2-7; either TRBD1 or TRBD2 may fit D (5 bases each). The sequence derives from a woman in her 30s with Graves' hyperthyroidism. Sequenced material: blood. CDR3 protein: CASSPGAISYEQYF. The DNA for the CDR3 is TGTGCCAGCAGCCCCGGGGCCATCTCCTACGAGCAGTACTTC.